The entry below gives a single T cell receptor (beta chain) sequence along with its context. This entry comes from a study of blood T cell repertoires in COVID-19. Turning to the study itself: Material from acute and convalescent COVID-19 was sourced from the United States, Italy and Spain. T cells, B-cell-depleted T cells, or PBMCs provided the cDNA or gDNA that served as material.

Methods used by the authors: Amplification with reference gene primers provided the estimates of nucleated cell counts. Sequenced by immunoSEQ multiplex PCR; TCRdb stores in-frame clones only, minus some. V and J calls and clone size are those listed in that table; D and trimming were worked out from the DNA. The data contain roughly 120,000 clones, roughly 91% of them singletons. The germline V gene has CDR1 SGHKS and CDR2 YYEKEE (reference sequence). CDR3 length: 14 amino acids. Trimming stripped 4 bases from V and 0 bases from J, with 8 bases between. Material for sequencing was peripheral blood. The sequence derives from a woman aged 50 to 65 with acute or convalescent COVID-19. The chain joins TRBV5-5 to TRBJ1-3, with D maybe TRBD1 (5 bases). The CDR3 DNA reads TGTGCCAGCAGCCCGACAGCCTCTGGAAACACCATATATTTT. Its translation is CASSPTASGNTIYF.